The 27 T cell receptor beta chains reported below all come from one sample, sequenced in a study of cytomegalovirus exposure and HLA in healthy donors. Measured with immunoSEQ multiplex PCR; TCRdb has only the in-frame clones, and not every one. The data show some 140,000 clones, approximately 87% seen once. Sequencing was carried out using PBMCs. Receptors originate from a man younger than 30 in good health and CMV-seronegative.

This clone was recorded once. CDR3 DNA: TGTGCCAGCAGCCCCAGGGGACTAGCGGAGATCTACAATGAGCAGTTCTTC. It specifies CASSPRGLAEIYNEQFF. This chain connects TRBV9 to TRBJ2-1, with 11 bases matching TRBD2. Germline V CDR1 and CDR2: SGDLS, YYNGEE. J gave up 3 bases and V 4 bases, and 9 bases lay outside the gene matches. CDR3 length: 17 residues.

The chain combines TRBV2 with TRBJ2-1; TRBD1 aligns across 11 bases. Germline V gene data show CDR1 as SNHLY and CDR2 as FYNNEI. This CDR3 is built from 15 residues. The V segment lost 6 bases and the J segment 7 bases; nucleotides outside the gene matches: 8. Written as DNA, the CDR3 is TGTGCCAGCAGGAGGGGACAGGGGGAGCGGAATGAGCAGTTCTTC. It is translated as CASRRGQGERNEQFF.

The sample holds a few counts of this clone. The chain couples TRBV18 to TRBJ2-7; 7 nucleotides match TRBD1. The J segment lost 6 bases and the V segment lost 4 bases, leaving 3 bases of the junction unmatched. CDR1 KGHSH and CDR2 LQKENI come from the germline V gene. This CDR3 region has 12 residues. The CDR3 loop is CASSLGTVEQYF. CDR3 nucleotides: TGTGCCAGCTCACTCGGGACAGTCGAGCAGTACTTC.

V usage is TRBV11-3 and J usage is TRBJ2-7, with 8 bases aligning to TRBD2. With V trimmed by 10 bases and J by 2 bases, 28 bases remained unmatched. CDR3 length: 20 amino acids. Germline V CDR1 and CDR2: SGHNT, YENEEA. The CDR3 here is CAKRDWVTGGPLEFPYEQYF. In DNA, the CDR3 is TGTGCCAAACGAGATTGGGTGACGGGAGGGCCTTTGGAGTTCCCCTACGAGCAGTACTTC.

This chain connects TRBV18 to TRBJ1-4; TRBD1 might be the D (6 bases). Trimming removed 4 bases at V and 1 base at J, with 13 bases between. The CDR3 runs to 16 residues. The germline V gene has CDR1 KGHSH and CDR2 LQKENI. CDR3 DNA sequence: TGTGCCAGCTCACGCGGACAGATAAGAACTAATGAAAAACTGTTTTTT. Its translation: CASSRGQIRTNEKLFF.

The CDR3 region has the DNA TGCAGTGCTAGGAGTAAGGAGACCCAGTACTTC. Translation gives CSARSKETQYF. V gene TRBV20-1 combines with J gene TRBJ2-5; D gene unclear. The V end lost 3 bases, the J end lost 5 bases, and 7 bases lay between the germline ends. The CDR3 totals 11 residues. Germline V gives CDR1 DFQATT, CDR2 SNEGSKA (reference sequence).

This clone was observed many times. The chain links TRBV4-1 to TRBJ2-7; D is unresolved. Germline values: CDR1 MGHRA, CDR2 YSYEKL. The germline V and J ends were trimmed by 2 bases and 3 bases, with 11 bases remaining between them. The CDR3 loop spans 14 amino acids. Written as DNA, the CDR3 is TGCGCCAGCAGCCAATCGACGACAAACTACGAGCAGTACTTC. This gives the protein CASSQSTTNYEQYF.

The chain recombines TRBV6-1 with TRBJ1-2; D ambiguous. This CDR3 region has 11 residues. Germline CDR1 is MNHNS and CDR2 is SASEGT. V was trimmed by 5 bases and J by 5 bases, leaving 6 bases between them. The CDR3 reads CASSIVYGYTF. DNA of the CDR3: TGTGCCAGCAGTATAGTATATGGCTACACCTTC.

The rearrangement uses TRBV27 and TRBJ2-1; D possibly corresponds to TRBD1 (5 bases). The CDR3 totals 13 residues. Trimming took off 10 bases at V and 10 bases at J, with 20 bases between the two ends. Germline-derived CDR1 and CDR2 are MNHEY and SMNVEV (reference sequence). The CDR3 loop is CATAFGRAREQFF. The DNA of the CDR3 is TGTGCCACCGCCTTCGGCAGGGCCAGGGAGCAGTTCTTC.

The sample holds a few counts of this clone. CDR3 amino acids: CASSRWTDNSPLHF. The CDR3 DNA reads TGTGCCAGCAGTCGATGGACAGATAATTCACCCCTCCACTTT. This chain joins TRBV6-5 and TRBJ1-6, with D maybe TRBD1 (6 bases). The CDR3 totals 14 residues. V was trimmed by 5 bases and J by 5 bases, leaving 10 bases between them. Germline V gene sequence: CDR1 MNHEY, CDR2 SVGAGI.

The chain couples TRBV6-5 to TRBJ2-7; a possible D gene is TRBD1 (7 bases). From germline, CDR1 is MNHEY and CDR2 SVGAGI. Between the trimmed V and J ends, which lost 5 bases and 7 bases, there was a span of 21 bases. The CDR3 contains 15 residues. CDR3 DNA sequence: TGTGCCAGCAGTATTTCCGGGACAGCGGGCTCGGAGCAGTACTTC. As protein: CASSISGTAGSEQYF.

The V and J genes are TRBV5-6 and TRBJ2-5; a weak D match, TRBD1 (6 bases). This CDR3 spans 13 amino acids. V was trimmed by 4 bases and J by 5 bases, leaving 12 bases between them. Germline V CDR1 and CDR2: SGHDT, YYEEEE. CDR3 in amino acids: CASSTGYGETQYF. The CDR3 DNA reads TGTGCCAGCAGCACAGGGTACGGGGAGACCCAGTACTTC.

For this clone: A read error may account for a junction end that differs from germline. CDR3 loop: CANSQGWGEQFF. The CDR3 DNA reads as TGTGCCAACAGTCAGGGATGGGGTGAGCAGTTCTTC. The chain links TRBV6-5 to TRBJ2-1; tentatively, D is TRBD1 (5 bases). CDR3 length: 12 amino acids. CDR1 is MNHEY, CDR2 SVGAGI, per germline.

The chain has TRBV5-1 and TRBJ2-1; 8 bases line up with TRBD2. From germline, CDR1 is SGHRS and CDR2 YFSETQ. The CDR3 is 14 amino acids. V lost 5 bases, J lost 7 bases, and 8 bases stayed unmatched. The CDR3 here is CASRGTSEMNEQFF. The CDR3 nucleotides are TGCGCCAGCAGGGGGACTAGTGAGATGAATGAGCAGTTCTTC.

The chain links TRBV5-4 to TRBJ2-7; D not resolved. Trimming pared 3 bases from V and 6 bases from J, leaving 10 bases between. The CDR3 is made up of 12 amino acids. Germline CDR1 is SGHNT and CDR2 is YYREEE (reference sequence). The CDR3 nucleotides read TGTGCCAGCAGCTCCACCACCGGCGAGCAGTACTTC. This gives the protein CASSSTTGEQYF.

The rearrangement uses TRBV27 and TRBJ1-2, with 8 nucleotides matching TRBD1. CDR1 is MNHEY, CDR2 SMNVEV, per germline (reference sequence). V shed 6 bases, J shed 5 bases, and the junction held 5 bases outside the gene matches. The CDR3 runs 13 residues. The CDR3 DNA reads TGTGCCAGCAGACTGGACAGGGATTATGGCTACACCTTC. Its translation: CASRLDRDYGYTF.

The chain uses TRBV7-7 and TRBJ2-1, with a weak D call TRBD1 (5 bases). V lost 1 base to trimming and J lost 6 bases, with 13 bases between them. Germline loops: CDR1 SSHAT, CDR2 FNYEAQ (reference sequence). The CDR3 loop spans 15 amino acids. The CDR3 nucleotides read TGTGCCAGCAGCTTAGGCCAGGCAGGGTCCAATGAGCAGTTCTTC. This gives the protein CASSLGQAGSNEQFF.

CDR3 DNA sequence: TGTGCCAGCAGCTTAGAGGGGGCCTATAATTCACCCCTCCACTTT. Protein product: CASSLEGAYNSPLHF. The rearrangement uses TRBV7-9 and TRBJ1-6, with D perhaps matching TRBD1 (6 bases). The germline gives CDR1 SEHNR, CDR2 FQNEAQ (reference sequence). V was shortened by 1 base and J by 2 bases, with 6 bases between the two germline ends. The CDR3 loop spans 15 amino acids. The full variable domain, in which reference TRBV7-9 and TRBJ1-6 provide the parts outside the CDR3, is DTGVSQNPRHKITKRGQNVTFRCDPISEHNRLYWYRQTLGQGPEFLTYFQNEAQLEKSRLLSDRFSAERPKGSFSTLEIQRTEQGDSAMYLCASSLEGAYNSPLHFGNGTRLTVT.

V is TRBV4-2 and J is TRBJ1-5; tentative D call: TRBD1 (5 bases). Germline values: CDR1 LGHNA, CDR2 YNFKEQ. CDR3 size: 20 residues. Trimming removed 0 bases from V and 0 bases from J, with 21 bases in between. The CDR3 coding sequence is TGTGCCAGCAGCCAAGATGGGGGGATGTTGAAGGGAGTTAGCAATCAGCCCCAGCATTTT. This gives the protein CASSQDGGMLKGVSNQPQHF.

The gene calls are TRBV10-3 and TRBJ1-2; no clear D. The germline V gene encodes CDR1 ENHRY and CDR2 SYGVKD. The CDR3 covers 13 residues. V was clipped by 6 bases and J by 0 bases, with 8 bases between them. CDR3 sequence: CAIRVAANYGYTF. The CDR3 DNA is TGTGCCATCAGGGTGGCGGCTAACTATGGCTACACCTTC.

The chain carries TRBV5-1 and TRBJ2-7; the match to TRBD1 covers 9 bases. Germline V gives CDR1 SGHRS, CDR2 YFSETQ. This CDR3 is built from 13 residues. The J segment lost 3 bases and the V segment lost 4 bases, leaving 2 bases of the junction unmatched. DNA of the CDR3: TGCGCCAGCAGCATGGGACAGGGCTACGAGCAGTACTTC. Residues: CASSMGQGYEQYF.

The J gene is TRBJ1-2, the V gene TRBV30; no firm D call. The CDR3 is 11 amino acids. Germline-derived CDR1 and CDR2 are GTSNPN and SVGIG (reference sequence). V lost 2 bases and J lost 10, with 11 bases in between. The chain's CDR3 is CAWSPTGTYTF. The CDR3 DNA sequence: TGTGCCTGGAGTCCAACCGGTACCTACACCTTC.

This clone was seen a single time. The chain uses TRBV6-5 and TRBJ2-7; the D gene is possibly TRBD1 (5 bases). There are 14 residues in the CDR3. Germline loops: CDR1 MNHEY, CDR2 SVGAGI. Trimming shortened V by 9 bases and J by 2 bases, and 17 bases separated the two germline ends. CDR3 loop: CASKDSNPPYEQYF. The CDR3 region has the DNA TGTGCCAGTAAAGACAGTAATCCCCCCTACGAGCAGTACTTC.

With regard to this clone: This specimen includes other DNA sequences encoding the same CDR3. V usage is TRBV5-1 and J usage is TRBJ2-5, with 7 bases matching TRBD1. V lost 0 bases, J lost 5 bases, and 1 base stayed unmatched. The CDR3 has 13 amino acids. From germline, CDR1 is SGHRS and CDR2 YFSETQ. In DNA, the CDR3 is TGCGCCAGCAGCTTGGACAGGGGCGAGACCCAGTACTTC. Its protein product is CASSLDRGETQYF.

The CDR3 region has the DNA TGTGCCAGTAGCAAAGGACAGGTTAATGAAAAACTGTTTTTT. Translated: CASSKGQVNEKLFF. The genes are TRBV19 and TRBJ1-4, with 7 bases fitting TRBD1. The CDR3 is 14 residues long. Trimming removed 6 bases from V and 4 bases from J; junction bases left unmatched: 5. Germline V gives CDR1 LNHDA, CDR2 SQIVND (reference sequence). The entire variable domain, with the rest obtained from reference TRBV19 and TRBJ1-4, is as follows: DGGITQSPKYLFRKEGQNVTLSCEQNLNHDAMYWYRQDPGQGLRLIYYSQIVNDFQKGDIAEGYSVSREKKESFPLTVTSAQKNPTAFYLCASSKGQVNEKLFFGSGTQLSVL.

CDR3 sequence reads: CASTGGSYNSPLHF. In nucleotides, the CDR3 is TGTGCCAGTACCGGGGGCTCCTATAATTCACCCCTCCACTTT. The chain joins TRBV19 to TRBJ1-6, with a possible D match to TRBD1 (5 bases). Trimming cost V 7 bases and J 0 bases, with 7 bases left between them. Germline-derived CDR1 and CDR2 are LNHDA and SQIVND (reference sequence). This CDR3 region has 14 residues.

The chain employs TRBV11-2 and TRBJ2-7, with D unclear. The V gene lost 0 bases and the J gene lost 1 base, with 10 bases spanning the gap. In germline, CDR1 is SGHAT, CDR2 FQNNGV. The CDR3 has 15 residues. Here the CDR3 DNA reads TGTGCCAGCAGCTTAGATTGGGCGCCTTCCTACGAGCAGTACTTC. This encodes CASSLDWAPSYEQYF.